The rows below give T cell receptor beta chains drawn from one sample of a study of early stage breast cancer tumors. Libraries were prepared by immunoSEQ multiplex PCR; TCRdb keeps only in-frame clonotypes and omits some of them. The data contain some 72,000 clones, roughly three quarters of them singletons. The specimen sequenced was blood. These receptors were taken from a person aged 55 to 75 with breast cancer. The CDR3 runs from the conserved cysteine through the conserved F or W. A D gene is named only where the DNA matches it firmly. Clone size is shown for a subset of rows, as once, few, many or a class of expanded clone.

v_call: TRBV2; j_call: TRBJ2-7; clone_size: NA; d_call: TRBD2; cdr3_aa: CASKTPGLVGEQYF; cdr3_nt: TGTGCCAGCAAAACACCGGGACTAGTGGGCGAGCAGTACTTC
v_call: TRBV5-4; j_call: TRBJ2-5; clone_size: NA; d_call: TRBD1; cdr3_aa: CASRKQGDQETQYF; cdr3_nt: TGTGCCAGCAGAAAACAGGGGGATCAGGAGACCCAGTACTTC
v_call: TRBV15; j_call: TRBJ2-7; clone_size: NA; d_call: TRBD2; cdr3_aa: CATSRDRWGGEQYF; cdr3_nt: TGTGCCACCAGCAGAGATCGATGGGGGGGTGAGCAGTACTTC
v_call: TRBV7-8; j_call: TRBJ2-5; clone_size: NA; d_call: TRBD2; cdr3_aa: CASNKLGLAGSRSGTQYF; cdr3_nt: TGTGCCAGCAATAAATTGGGACTAGCGGGGTCCCGTTCGGGGACCCAGTACTTC
v_call: TRBV5-1; j_call: TRBJ2-7; clone_size: NA; d_call: NA; cdr3_aa: CASKDSPDPFYEQYF; cdr3_nt: TGCGCCAGCAAAGACAGCCCCGACCCCTTTTACGAGCAGTACTTC
v_call: TRBV6-6; j_call: TRBJ1-1; clone_size: NA; d_call: NA; cdr3_aa: CASSDSLNTEAFF; cdr3_nt: TGTGCCAGCAGTGACTCCTTGAACACTGAAGCTTTCTTT
v_call: TRBV5-1; j_call: TRBJ1-5; clone_size: NA; d_call: NA; cdr3_aa: CASSLEGPWQPQHF; cdr3_nt: TGCGCCAGCAGCTTGGAAGGGCCATGGCAGCCCCAGCATTTT
v_call: TRBV2; j_call: TRBJ1-5; clone_size: NA; d_call: TRBD1; cdr3_aa: CASSPGQGYNQPQHF; cdr3_nt: TGTGCCAGCAGCCCCGGACAGGGTTACAATCAGCCCCAGCATTTT
v_call: TRBV2; j_call: TRBJ2-1; clone_size: NA; d_call: NA; cdr3_aa: CASSAGTSNEQFF; cdr3_nt: TGTGCCAGCAGCGCCGGGACTTCCAATGAGCAGTTCTTC
v_call: TRBV29-1; j_call: TRBJ2-7; clone_size: NA; d_call: NA; cdr3_aa: CSVMVDAYEQYF; cdr3_nt: TGCAGCGTTATGGTGGATGCCTACGAGCAGTACTTC
v_call: TRBV19; j_call: TRBJ1-5; clone_size: NA; d_call: TRBD1; cdr3_aa: CASSPGQGTGQPQHF; cdr3_nt: TGTGCCAGTAGTCCGGGACAGGGTACGGGTCAGCCCCAGCATTTT
v_call: TRBV13; j_call: TRBJ2-3; clone_size: NA; d_call: TRBD2; cdr3_aa: CASKTSGSPDTQYF; cdr3_nt: TGTGCCAGCAAAACTAGCGGGAGCCCAGATACGCAGTATTTT
v_call: TRBV15; j_call: TRBJ1-1; clone_size: NA; d_call: NA; cdr3_aa: CAVGTGSNTEAFF; cdr3_nt: TGTGCCGTGGGTACAGGGTCGAACACTGAAGCTTTCTTT
v_call: TRBV5-4; j_call: TRBJ2-7; clone_size: NA; d_call: NA; cdr3_aa: CASSGGPPYEQYF; cdr3_nt: TGTGCCAGCAGCGGGGGGCCCCCCTACGAGCAGTACTTC
v_call: TRBV9; j_call: TRBJ1-4; clone_size: NA; d_call: NA; cdr3_aa: CASSVLGRANEKLFF; cdr3_nt: TGTGCCAGCAGCGTACTCGGTAGGGCTAATGAAAAACTGTTTTTT
v_call: TRBV29-1; j_call: TRBJ2-5; clone_size: NA; d_call: NA; cdr3_aa: CSVKKQGNQETQYF; cdr3_nt: TGCAGCGTTAAAAAGCAGGGAAACCAAGAGACCCAGTACTTC
v_call: TRBV19; j_call: TRBJ2-4; clone_size: NA; d_call: NA; cdr3_aa: CATTLGDIQYF; cdr3_nt: TGTGCCACCACGCTAGGCGACATTCAGTACTTC
v_call: TRBV7-9; j_call: TRBJ2-5; clone_size: NA; d_call: NA; cdr3_aa: CASSRDYQETQYF; cdr3_nt: TGTGCCAGCAGCCGGGACTACCAAGAGACCCAGTACTTC
v_call: TRBV11-2; j_call: TRBJ2-3; clone_size: NA; d_call: NA; cdr3_aa: CASSFGGPSTDTQYF; cdr3_nt: TGTGCCAGCAGCTTCGGGGGGCCTAGCACAGATACGCAGTATTTT
v_call: TRBV18; j_call: TRBJ2-7; clone_size: once; d_call: NA; cdr3_aa: CASSPPGGGSYEQYF; cdr3_nt: TGTGCCAGCTCACCTCCCGGGGGTGGCTCCTACGAGCAGTACTTC
v_call: TRBV30; j_call: TRBJ2-6; clone_size: NA; d_call: NA; cdr3_aa: CAWSPVSGANVLTF; cdr3_nt: TGTGCCTGGAGTCCCGTCTCTGGGGCCAACGTCCTGACTTTC
v_call: TRBV5-4; j_call: TRBJ2-1; clone_size: NA; d_call: TRBD2; cdr3_aa: CASSPRSGGASYNEQFF; cdr3_nt: TGTGCCAGCAGCCCCCGAAGCGGGGGGGCATCCTACAATGAGCAGTTCTTC
v_call: TRBV10-3; j_call: TRBJ1-5; clone_size: NA; d_call: NA; cdr3_aa: CAISESDRLGQPQHF; cdr3_nt: TGTGCCATCAGTGAGTCCGACAGGCTCGGTCAGCCCCAGCATTTT
v_call: TRBV5-4; j_call: TRBJ2-7; clone_size: NA; d_call: TRBD2; cdr3_aa: CASSLDGTSYEQYF; cdr3_nt: TGTGCCAGCAGCTTGGACGGGACTAGCTACGAGCAGTACTTC
v_call: TRBV5-5; j_call: TRBJ2-5; clone_size: once; d_call: NA; cdr3_aa: CASSLLSGETQYF; cdr3_nt: TGTGCCAGCAGCTTGTTATCCGGGGAGACCCAGTACTTC
v_call: TRBV19; j_call: TRBJ1-5; clone_size: few; d_call: NA; cdr3_aa: CASSTLGGQSNQPQHF; cdr3_nt: TGTGCCAGTAGTACCCTAGGGGGGCAGAGCAATCAGCCCCAGCATTTT
v_call: TRBV19; j_call: TRBJ1-2; clone_size: NA; d_call: TRBD1; cdr3_aa: CASSRDSQALSYGYTF; cdr3_nt: TGTGCCAGTAGTAGGGACAGCCAAGCGCTCAGCTATGGCTACACCTTC
v_call: TRBV18; j_call: TRBJ2-3; clone_size: NA; d_call: TRBD2; cdr3_aa: CASSEGLAGAYGDTQYF; cdr3_nt: TGTGCCAGCTCAGAGGGACTAGCGGGAGCATATGGAGATACGCAGTATTTT
v_call: TRBV30; j_call: TRBJ2-7; clone_size: NA; d_call: NA; cdr3_aa: CAWSVHGRRYSYEQYF; cdr3_nt: TGTGCCTGGAGTGTCCATGGGCGGAGGTACTCCTACGAGCAGTACTTC
v_call: TRBV12-5; j_call: TRBJ1-2; clone_size: once; d_call: NA; cdr3_aa: CASGFFGGAGGYTF; cdr3_nt: TGTGCTAGTGGTTTTTTCGGGGGGGCCGGTGGCTACACCTTC
v_call: TRBV5-5; j_call: TRBJ2-7; clone_size: NA; d_call: NA; cdr3_aa: CASSSTVMAVDEQYF; cdr3_nt: TGTGCCAGCAGCTCGACGGTAATGGCGGTCGACGAGCAGTACTTC
v_call: TRBV27; j_call: TRBJ2-1; clone_size: NA; d_call: NA; cdr3_aa: CASSFRGDEQFF; cdr3_nt: TGTGCCAGCAGTTTTAGGGGGGATGAGCAGTTCTTC
v_call: TRBV5-3; j_call: TRBJ1-3; clone_size: NA; d_call: NA; cdr3_aa: CARSNRADTIYF; cdr3_nt: TGTGCCAGAAGCAACAGGGCAGACACCATATATTTT
v_call: TRBV29-1; j_call: TRBJ1-3; clone_size: NA; d_call: NA; cdr3_aa: CSALSAGNTIYF; cdr3_nt: TGCAGCGCCCTGTCGGCTGGAAACACCATATATTTT
v_call: TRBV19; j_call: TRBJ2-3; clone_size: NA; d_call: TRBD2; cdr3_aa: CASSPRGRGTDTQYF; cdr3_nt: TGTGCCAGTAGTCCCCGCGGGAGGGGGACAGATACGCAGTATTTT
v_call: TRBV28; j_call: TRBJ2-5; clone_size: NA; d_call: NA; cdr3_aa: CASSLAGDIQETQYF; cdr3_nt: TGTGCCAGCAGTTTAGCGGGGGACATCCAAGAGACCCAGTACTTC
v_call: TRBV11-1; j_call: TRBJ2-5; clone_size: NA; d_call: TRBD2; cdr3_aa: CASSTSGSETQYF; cdr3_nt: TGTGCCAGCAGCACTAGCGGGAGTGAGACCCAGTACTTC
v_call: TRBV28; j_call: TRBJ1-2; clone_size: NA; d_call: TRBD1; cdr3_aa: CASSVTGGSYGYTF; cdr3_nt: TGTGCCAGCAGTGTTACAGGGGGCTCCTATGGCTACACCTTC
v_call: TRBV18; j_call: TRBJ1-5; clone_size: once; d_call: NA; cdr3_aa: CASSPPNQPQHF; cdr3_nt: TGTGCCAGCTCACCTCCGAATCAGCCCCAGCATTTT
v_call: TRBV19; j_call: TRBJ1-2; clone_size: NA; d_call: TRBD1; cdr3_aa: CASSIPGTAHDGYTF; cdr3_nt: TGTGCCAGTAGTATCCCGGGGACAGCCCACGATGGCTACACCTTC
v_call: TRBV27; j_call: TRBJ2-2; clone_size: NA; d_call: NA; cdr3_aa: CASRITGQVGGELFF; cdr3_nt: TGTGCCAGCCGGATTACAGGGCAAGTAGGCGGGGAGCTGTTTTTT
v_call: TRBV27; j_call: TRBJ1-5; clone_size: NA; d_call: NA; cdr3_aa: CASSFLGSGNQPQHF; cdr3_nt: TGTGCCAGCAGTTTTCTCGGTAGCGGGAATCAGCCCCAGCATTTT
v_call: TRBV7-8; j_call: TRBJ2-7; clone_size: NA; d_call: NA; cdr3_aa: CASSLAEASVSYEQYF; cdr3_nt: TGTGCCAGCAGCTTAGCCGAGGCGTCGGTTTCCTACGAGCAGTACTTC
v_call: TRBV6-5; j_call: TRBJ1-6; clone_size: NA; d_call: TRBD1; cdr3_aa: CASSRDRVNSPLHF; cdr3_nt: TGTGCCAGCAGTAGGGACAGGGTCAATTCACCCCTCCACTTT
v_call: TRBV14; j_call: TRBJ1-2; clone_size: many; d_call: NA; cdr3_aa: CASSQDYANYGYTF; cdr3_nt: TGTGCCAGCAGCCAAGATTACGCCAACTATGGCTACACCTTC
v_call: TRBV7-3; j_call: TRBJ2-7; clone_size: NA; d_call: NA; cdr3_aa: CASSDTTLLLSNEQYF; cdr3_nt: TGTGCCAGCAGCGACACCACCCTACTGCTATCCAACGAGCAGTACTTC
v_call: TRBV5-1; j_call: TRBJ1-1; clone_size: few; d_call: NA; cdr3_aa: CASSLIRGPEAFF; cdr3_nt: TGCGCCAGCAGCTTAATAAGAGGCCCTGAAGCTTTCTTT
v_call: TRBV19; j_call: TRBJ1-2; clone_size: NA; d_call: TRBD1; cdr3_aa: CATTGVRTNYGYTF; cdr3_nt: TGTGCCACTACAGGGGTTCGAACTAACTATGGCTACACCTTC
v_call: TRBV15; j_call: TRBJ2-2; clone_size: NA; d_call: TRBD2; cdr3_aa: CATSSGITGELFF; cdr3_nt: TGTGCCACCAGTAGCGGGATCACCGGGGAGCTGTTTTTT
v_call: TRBV29-1; j_call: TRBJ1-6; clone_size: few; d_call: TRBD1; cdr3_aa: CSPEGDRASPLHF; cdr3_nt: TGCAGCCCGGAAGGGGACAGGGCCTCACCCCTCCACTTT
v_call: TRBV28; j_call: TRBJ2-3; clone_size: NA; d_call: NA; cdr3_aa: CATSGSTDTQYF; cdr3_nt: TGTGCCACCAGCGGGAGCACAGATACGCAGTATTTT
v_call: TRBV2; j_call: TRBJ2-1; clone_size: NA; d_call: TRBD2; cdr3_aa: CASSPRLLAGLKDEQFF; cdr3_nt: TGTGCCAGCAGCCCTCGATTATTAGCGGGGCTCAAAGATGAGCAGTTCTTC
v_call: TRBV6-5; j_call: TRBJ2-3; clone_size: NA; d_call: NA; cdr3_aa: CASSRYGTEYF; cdr3_nt: TGTGCCAGCAGCCGTTACGGGACCGAGTATTTT
v_call: TRBV2; j_call: TRBJ1-5; clone_size: NA; d_call: NA; cdr3_aa: CASSEGAKHNQPQHF; cdr3_nt: TGTGCCAGCAGTGAAGGGGCCAAGCACAATCAGCCCCAGCATTTT
v_call: TRBV27; j_call: TRBJ2-2; clone_size: NA; d_call: NA; cdr3_aa: CAQPRGANTGELFF; cdr3_nt: TGTGCCCAGCCTAGGGGGGCGAACACCGGGGAGCTGTTTTTT
v_call: TRBV6-1; j_call: TRBJ2-7; clone_size: NA; d_call: NA; cdr3_aa: CASSELVYEQYF; cdr3_nt: TGTGCCAGCAGTGAATTGGTCTACGAGCAGTACTTC
v_call: TRBV28; j_call: TRBJ1-4; clone_size: NA; d_call: NA; cdr3_aa: CASHSSRGGVEKLFF; cdr3_nt: TGTGCCAGTCATAGCTCCAGGGGAGGAGTCGAAAAACTGTTTTTT
v_call: TRBV19; j_call: TRBJ2-6; clone_size: NA; d_call: NA; cdr3_aa: CASGGTDSGANVLTF; cdr3_nt: TGTGCCAGTGGAGGGACCGACTCTGGGGCCAACGTCCTGACTTTC
v_call: TRBV29-1; j_call: TRBJ2-5; clone_size: NA; d_call: TRBD1; cdr3_aa: CSALDGQGQGETQYF; cdr3_nt: TGCAGCGCCCTTGACGGACAGGGCCAGGGAGAGACCCAGTACTTC
v_call: TRBV10-2; j_call: TRBJ1-5; clone_size: NA; d_call: NA; cdr3_aa: CASSDGEDQPQHF; cdr3_nt: TGCGCCAGCAGTGACGGCGAGGATCAGCCCCAGCATTTT